This is a list of T cell receptor beta chains from one sample in a study of blood T cell repertoires in COVID-19. Assay: immunoSEQ multiplex PCR; the TCRdb copy retains only in-frame clones and omits some. The sample shows about 120,000 clones, roughly 85% of them seen only once. Sequenced material: peripheral blood. The receptors were sampled from a human donor in a cohort sampled during active COVID-19. The CDR3 runs from the conserved cysteine through the conserved F or W. D genes are given only for firm matches.

v_gene,j_gene,d_gene,CDR3aa
TRBV3-1/TRBV3-2,TRBJ2-5,-,CASSPLGETQYF
TRBV7-2,TRBJ2-7,-,CASSSDGRVEEQYF
TRBV3-1/TRBV3-2,TRBJ2-7,TRBD2,CASSQNSGGGEQYF
TRBV11-3,TRBJ2-3,-,CASSQEGQRGDTQYF
TRBV6-2/TRBV6-3,TRBJ2-7,-,CASSYGPSYEQYF
TRBV2,TRBJ1-5,TRBD1,CASSQGAKNQPQHF
TRBV9,TRBJ2-5,TRBD1,CASSGGQQETQYF
TRBV7-2,TRBJ1-3,TRBD1,CASSRDRAGNTIYF
TRBV7-3,TRBJ1-2,TRBD1,CASTSRGQVNYGYTF
TRBV27,TRBJ1-2,-,CASSSVTGNYGYTF
TRBV4-2,TRBJ2-3,TRBD2,CASSQDLGTSGPRDTQYF
TRBV29-1,TRBJ1-2,TRBD1,CSTNGAGGLGYTF
TRBV6-6,TRBJ1-2,TRBD1,CASSTSGGDYGYTF
TRBV12-5,TRBJ1-5,-,CASGLGASNQPQHF
TRBV6-5,TRBJ2-7,-,CASSPRAGSYEQYF
TRBV19,TRBJ2-1,-,CATRRGYNEQFF
TRBV7-9,TRBJ1-6,-,CASSGTGNSPLHF
TRBV5-1,TRBJ2-1,-,CASSLAGLSSYNEQFF
TRBV11-2,TRBJ1-6,-,CASSPGLGVPLHF
TRBV2,TRBJ2-5,TRBD1,CASSETGEFETQYF
TRBV5-1,TRBJ2-3,-,CASSPLPASGTDTQYF
TRBV5-1,TRBJ2-1,-,CASHSPGSSYNEQFF
TRBV7-9,TRBJ2-7,-,CASSLRPGSPYEQYF